This TCR beta chain stems from a study of T cell repertoires in cytomegalovirus infection. As for the study in general: HLA-C-restricted CMV epitopes, recently identified, and well-studied HLA-B-restricted ones were used by the study.

Whole-study findings and limits: Cumulative frequency (of public TCR beta family members) identified carriers of CMV plus the relevant HLA.

This CDR3 contains 13 residues. CDR1 is SNHLY and CDR2 is FYNNEI in the germline V gene. V dropped 11 bases and J dropped 0; count of bases not matched to a gene: 3. TCRdb analysed the reads with MiXCR anew, one entry per CDR3 protein. The profile shows approximately 500,000 distinct CDR3 sequences, around a third of them singletons. To note about this clonotype: The antigen is unknown.

The chain combines TRBV2 with TRBJ2-5; 10 bases agree with TRBD1. The receptor was isolated from a human donor in good health (CMV status not recorded). Some clones in this sample may be carry-over from other donors' samples. The specimen comprised cultured PBMCs, sampled from culture after CMV antigen stimulation. CDR3 sequence (DNA): TGTGCCGGGGACAGGGGCAACCAAGAGACCCAGTACTTC. This sequence encodes CAGDRGNQETQYF.